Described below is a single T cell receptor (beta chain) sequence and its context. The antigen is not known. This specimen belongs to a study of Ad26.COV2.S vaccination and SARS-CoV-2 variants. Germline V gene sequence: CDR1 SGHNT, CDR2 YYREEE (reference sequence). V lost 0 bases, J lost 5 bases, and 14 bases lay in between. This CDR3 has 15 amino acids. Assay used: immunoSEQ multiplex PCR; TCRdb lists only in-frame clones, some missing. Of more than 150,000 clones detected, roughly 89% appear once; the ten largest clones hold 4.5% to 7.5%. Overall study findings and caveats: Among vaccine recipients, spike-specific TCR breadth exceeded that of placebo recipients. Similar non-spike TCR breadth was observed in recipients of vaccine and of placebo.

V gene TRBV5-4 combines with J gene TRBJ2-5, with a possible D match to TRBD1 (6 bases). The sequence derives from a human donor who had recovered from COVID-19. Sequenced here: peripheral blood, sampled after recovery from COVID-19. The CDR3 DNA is TGTGCCAGCAGCTTGGGAGGGACACCGAGGGAGACCCAGTACTTC. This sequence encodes CASSLGGTPRETQYF. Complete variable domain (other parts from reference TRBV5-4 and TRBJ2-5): ETGVTQSPTHLIKTRGQQVTLRCSSQSGHNTVSWYQQALGQGPQFIFQYYREEENGRGNFPPRFSGLQFPNYSSELNVNALELDDSALYLCASSLGGTPRETQYFGPGTRLLVL.